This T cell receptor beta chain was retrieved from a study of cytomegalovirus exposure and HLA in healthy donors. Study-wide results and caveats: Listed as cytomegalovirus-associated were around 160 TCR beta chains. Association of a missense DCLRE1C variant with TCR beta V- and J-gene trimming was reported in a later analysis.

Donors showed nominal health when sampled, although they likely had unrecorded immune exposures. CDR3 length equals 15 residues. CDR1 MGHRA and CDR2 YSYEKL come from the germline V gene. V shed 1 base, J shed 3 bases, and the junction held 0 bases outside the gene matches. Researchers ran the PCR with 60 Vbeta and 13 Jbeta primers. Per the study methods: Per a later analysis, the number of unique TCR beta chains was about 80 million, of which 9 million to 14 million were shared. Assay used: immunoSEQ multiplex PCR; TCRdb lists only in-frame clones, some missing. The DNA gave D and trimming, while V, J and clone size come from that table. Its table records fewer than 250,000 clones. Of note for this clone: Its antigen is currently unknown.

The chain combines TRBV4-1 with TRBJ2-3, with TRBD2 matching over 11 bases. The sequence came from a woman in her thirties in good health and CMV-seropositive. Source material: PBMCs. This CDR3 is CASSQVAGGTDTQYF. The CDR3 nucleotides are TGCGCCAGCAGCCAAGTAGCGGGGGGGACAGATACGCAGTATTTT.